This T cell receptor (beta chain) was sequenced in a study of pediatric ulcerative colitis. General study points: All ulcerative colitis patients, but no controls, carried a couple of rectal clonotypes.

The CDR3 contains 10 residues. The V gene's germline CDR1 is GTSNPN and CDR2 SVGIG (reference sequence). V was cut by 8 bases and J by 8 bases, with 12 bases left in between. This was a survey-level run. Sequencing depth was up to 500,000 reads per sample. Clones were read by immunoSEQ multiplex PCR, and TCRdb kept only the in-frame ones, dropping some. Here the sample spans 30,000 to 45,000 clones, roughly 72% being singletons. During colonoscopy, one to two rectal pinch biopsies were collected. A remark on this clone: As yet, its antigen is unknown.

The gene calls are TRBV30 and TRBJ1-2, with D possibly being TRBD1 (5 bases). Sequencing was performed on gut tissue. The source is a boy aged 5 to 17 with moderate ulcerative colitis. CDR3 protein: CAVDGGGYTF. The CDR3, as DNA: TGTGCCGTTGATGGGGGAGGCTACACCTTC.